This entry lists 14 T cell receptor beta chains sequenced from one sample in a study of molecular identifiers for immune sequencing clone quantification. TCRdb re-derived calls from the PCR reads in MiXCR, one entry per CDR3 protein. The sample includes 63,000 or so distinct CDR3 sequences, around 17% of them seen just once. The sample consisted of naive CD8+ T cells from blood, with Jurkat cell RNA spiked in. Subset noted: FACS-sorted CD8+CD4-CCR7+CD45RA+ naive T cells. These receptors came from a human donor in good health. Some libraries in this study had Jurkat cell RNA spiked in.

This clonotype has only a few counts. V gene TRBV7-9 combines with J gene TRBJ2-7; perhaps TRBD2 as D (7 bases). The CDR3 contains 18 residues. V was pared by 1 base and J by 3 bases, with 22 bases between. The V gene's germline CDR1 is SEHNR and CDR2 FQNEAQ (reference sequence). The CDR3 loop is CASSLERGRGLVIYEQYF. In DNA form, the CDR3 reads TGTGCCAGCAGCTTAGAGAGGGGGAGAGGACTAGTTATCTACGAGCAGTACTTC. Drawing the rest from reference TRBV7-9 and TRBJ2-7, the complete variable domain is DTGVSQNPRHKITKRGQNVTFRCDPISEHNRLYWYRQTLGQGPEFLTYFQNEAQLEKSRLLSDRFSAERPKGSFSTLEIQRTEQGDSAMYLCASSLERGRGLVIYEQYFGPGTRLTVT.

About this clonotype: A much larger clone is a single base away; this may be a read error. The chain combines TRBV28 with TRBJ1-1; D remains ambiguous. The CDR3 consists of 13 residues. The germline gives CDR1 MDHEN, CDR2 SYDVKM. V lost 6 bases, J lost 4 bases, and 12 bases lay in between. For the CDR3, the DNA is TGTGCCAGCAGGAGGAGGCCGGTCACTGAAGCTTTCTTT. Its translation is CASRRRPVTEAFF.

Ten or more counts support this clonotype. CDR3 amino acids: CAISGTGGLRGNQPQHF. As DNA, the CDR3 is TGTGCCATCAGTGGGACAGGGGGCCTACGTGGCAATCAGCCCCAGCATTTT. The chain carries TRBV10-3 and TRBJ1-5, with TRBD1 identical over 11 bases. The CDR3 contains 17 residues. The germline CDR1 and CDR2 sequences are ENHRY and SYGVKD. V dropped 4 bases and J dropped 2; count of bases not matched to a gene: 7.

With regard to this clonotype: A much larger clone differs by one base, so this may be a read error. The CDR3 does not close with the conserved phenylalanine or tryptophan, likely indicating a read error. The DNA of the CDR3 is TGTGCCAGCAGCTTGGTGGCCGGATTATACGAGCAGTACTCC. It encodes CASSLVAGLYEQYS. V usage is TRBV5-6 and J usage is TRBJ2-7; D is uncertain. CDR1 is SGHDT, CDR2 YYEEEE, per germline. The CDR3 contains 14 residues. The V gene lost 0 bases and the J gene lost 4 bases, with 11 bases spanning the gap.

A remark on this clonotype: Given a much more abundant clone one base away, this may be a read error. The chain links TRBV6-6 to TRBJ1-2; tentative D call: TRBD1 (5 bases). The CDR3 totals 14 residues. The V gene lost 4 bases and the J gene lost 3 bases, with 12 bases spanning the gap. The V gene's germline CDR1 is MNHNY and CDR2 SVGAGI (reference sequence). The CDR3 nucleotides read TGTGCCAGCAGTTCGAACGGGGGGTACTATGGCTACACCTTC. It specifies CASSSNGGYYGYTF.

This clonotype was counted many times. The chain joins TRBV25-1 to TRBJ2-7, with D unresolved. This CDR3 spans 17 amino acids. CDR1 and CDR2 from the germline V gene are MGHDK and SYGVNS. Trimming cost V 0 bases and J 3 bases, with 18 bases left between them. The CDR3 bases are TGTGCCAGCAGTGAATACGCGACCCACGAGCCCGTCTACGAGCAGTACTTC. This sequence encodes CASSEYATHEPVYEQYF.

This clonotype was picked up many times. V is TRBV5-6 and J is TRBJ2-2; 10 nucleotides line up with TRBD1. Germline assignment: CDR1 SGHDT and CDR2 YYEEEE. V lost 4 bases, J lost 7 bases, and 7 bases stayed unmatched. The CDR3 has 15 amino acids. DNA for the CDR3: TGTGCCAGCAGCCTGGGACAGGGGCGCTACGGGGAGCTGTTTTTT. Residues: CASSLGQGRYGELFF.

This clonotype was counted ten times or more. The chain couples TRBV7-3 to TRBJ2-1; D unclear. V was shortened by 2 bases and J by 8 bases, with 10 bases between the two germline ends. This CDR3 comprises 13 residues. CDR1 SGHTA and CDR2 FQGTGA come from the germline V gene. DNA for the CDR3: TGTGCCAGCAGCTTAGTGTCCCTGGATGAGCAGTTCTTC. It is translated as CASSLVSLDEQFF.

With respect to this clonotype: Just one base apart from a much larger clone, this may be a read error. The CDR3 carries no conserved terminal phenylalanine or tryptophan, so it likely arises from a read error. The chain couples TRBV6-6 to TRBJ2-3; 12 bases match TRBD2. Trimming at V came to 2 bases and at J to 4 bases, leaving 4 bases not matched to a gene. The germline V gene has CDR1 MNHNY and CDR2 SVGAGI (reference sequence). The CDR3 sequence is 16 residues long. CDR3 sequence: CASSYQTSGSADTQYL. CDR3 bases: TGTGCCAGCAGTTACCAGACTAGCGGGAGTGCAGATACGCAGTATCTT.

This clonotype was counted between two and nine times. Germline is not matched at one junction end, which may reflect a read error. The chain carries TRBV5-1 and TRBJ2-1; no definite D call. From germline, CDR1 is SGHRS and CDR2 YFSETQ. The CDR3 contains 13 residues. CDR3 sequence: CVSSKGWADEQFF. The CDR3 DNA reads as TGCGTCAGCAGCAAAGGGTGGGCGGATGAGCAGTTCTTC.

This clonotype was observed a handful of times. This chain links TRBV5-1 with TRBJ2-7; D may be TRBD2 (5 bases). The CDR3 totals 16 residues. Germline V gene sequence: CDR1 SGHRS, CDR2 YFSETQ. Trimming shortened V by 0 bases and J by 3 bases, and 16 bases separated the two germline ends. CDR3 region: CASSLEWRAAGYEQYF. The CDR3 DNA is TGCGCCAGCAGCTTGGAATGGCGCGCCGCGGGCTACGAGCAGTACTTC.

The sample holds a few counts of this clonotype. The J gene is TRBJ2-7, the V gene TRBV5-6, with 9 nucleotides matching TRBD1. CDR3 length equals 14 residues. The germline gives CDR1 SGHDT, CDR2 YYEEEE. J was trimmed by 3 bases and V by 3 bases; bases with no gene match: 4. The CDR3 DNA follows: TGTGCCAGCAGCTGGGGGACAGGGAGCTACGAGCAGTACTTC. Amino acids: CASSWGTGSYEQYF.

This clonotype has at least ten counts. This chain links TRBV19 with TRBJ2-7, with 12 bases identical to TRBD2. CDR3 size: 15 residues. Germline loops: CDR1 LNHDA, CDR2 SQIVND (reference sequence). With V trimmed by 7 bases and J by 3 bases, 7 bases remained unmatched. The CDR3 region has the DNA TGTGCCAGTACCCCGACTAGCGGGAGTATCTACGAGCAGTACTTC. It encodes CASTPTSGSIYEQYF. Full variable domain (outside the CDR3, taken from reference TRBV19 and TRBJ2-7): DGGITQSPKYLFRKEGQNVTLSCEQNLNHDAMYWYRQDPGQGLRLIYYSQIVNDFQKGDIAEGYSVSREKKESFPLTVTSAQKNPTAFYLCASTPTSGSIYEQYFGPGTRLTVT.

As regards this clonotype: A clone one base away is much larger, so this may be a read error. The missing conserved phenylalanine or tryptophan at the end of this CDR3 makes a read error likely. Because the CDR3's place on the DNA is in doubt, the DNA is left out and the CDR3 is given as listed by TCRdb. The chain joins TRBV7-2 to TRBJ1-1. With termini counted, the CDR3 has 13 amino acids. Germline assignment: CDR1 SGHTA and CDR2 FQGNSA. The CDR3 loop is CASSSPLLVRSFL.